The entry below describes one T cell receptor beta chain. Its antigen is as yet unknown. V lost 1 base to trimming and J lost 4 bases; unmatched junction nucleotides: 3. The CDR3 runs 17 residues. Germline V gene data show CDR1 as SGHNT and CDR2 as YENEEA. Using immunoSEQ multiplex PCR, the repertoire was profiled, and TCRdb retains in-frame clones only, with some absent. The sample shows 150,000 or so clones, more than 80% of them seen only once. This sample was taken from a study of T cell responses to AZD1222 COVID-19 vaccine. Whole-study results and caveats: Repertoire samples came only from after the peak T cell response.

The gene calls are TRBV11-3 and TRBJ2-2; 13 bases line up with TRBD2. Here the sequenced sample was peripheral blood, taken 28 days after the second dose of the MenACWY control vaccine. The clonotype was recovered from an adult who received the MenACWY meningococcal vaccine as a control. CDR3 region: CASSLGLAGGTTGELFF. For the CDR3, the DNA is TGTGCCAGCAGCTTAGGACTAGCGGGAGGTACCACCGGGGAGCTGTTTTTT.